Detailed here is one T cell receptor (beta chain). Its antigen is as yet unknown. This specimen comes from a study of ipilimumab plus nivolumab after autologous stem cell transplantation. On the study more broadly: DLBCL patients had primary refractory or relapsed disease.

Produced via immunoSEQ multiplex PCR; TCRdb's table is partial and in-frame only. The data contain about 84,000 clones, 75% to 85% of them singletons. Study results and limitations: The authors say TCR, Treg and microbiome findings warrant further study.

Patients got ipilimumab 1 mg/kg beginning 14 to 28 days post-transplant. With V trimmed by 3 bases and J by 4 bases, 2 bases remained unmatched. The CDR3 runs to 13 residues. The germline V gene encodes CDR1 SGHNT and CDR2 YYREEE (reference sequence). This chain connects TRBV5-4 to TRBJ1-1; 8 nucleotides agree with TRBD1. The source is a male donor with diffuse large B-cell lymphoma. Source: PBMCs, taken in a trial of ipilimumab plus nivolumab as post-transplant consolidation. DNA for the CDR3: TGTGCCAGCAGCTACGGACAGGGCACTGAAGCTTTCTTT. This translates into CASSYGQGTEAFF.